These T cell receptor beta chains were read from a single sample in a study of cytomegalovirus exposure and HLA in healthy donors. The table came from immunoSEQ multiplex PCR; TCRdb's copy has only in-frame clones and leaves some out. The sample lists 50,000 to 65,000 clones; more than 65% were seen once. Sequencing was performed on PBMCs. The receptor source for this set is a woman aged 18-30 years in good health and CMV-seronegative. Both conserved end residues are part of each CDR3. Each record gives: J gene, CDR3 length, V gene, CDR3 protein.

j_gene: TRBJ2-1
len: 14
v_gene: TRBV9
CDR3aa: CASSAGLGSNEQFF

j_gene: TRBJ1-5
len: 13
v_gene: TRBV4-1
CDR3aa: CASSQGAYQPQHF

j_gene: TRBJ2-6
len: 18
v_gene: TRBV19
CDR3aa: CASISPGTDPSGANGLTF

j_gene: TRBJ1-2
len: 14
v_gene: TRBV30
CDR3aa: CAWRDKTGVYGYTF

j_gene: TRBJ1-2
len: 15
v_gene: TRBV4-1
CDR3aa: CASSQVDRVNYGYTF

j_gene: TRBJ1-2
len: 13
v_gene: TRBV7-2
CDR3aa: CASIPGGVYGYTF

j_gene: TRBJ1-6
len: 13
v_gene: TRBV28
CDR3aa: CASSLDREKPLHF

j_gene: TRBJ2-1
len: 14
v_gene: TRBV7-3
CDR3aa: CASSVPGQYNEQFF

j_gene: TRBJ2-2
len: 14
v_gene: TRBV6-4
CDR3aa: CASSDGPGTGELFF

j_gene: TRBJ1-1
len: 16
v_gene: TRBV18
CDR3aa: CASSRLVGGGDTEAFF

j_gene: TRBJ1-1
len: 14
v_gene: TRBV14
CDR3aa: CASSLDSMNTEAFF

j_gene: TRBJ2-7
len: 18
v_gene: TRBV27
CDR3aa: CASSPRVSGRFDVYEQYF

j_gene: TRBJ1-2
len: 11
v_gene: TRBV29-1
CDR3aa: CSVGKGAGYTF

j_gene: TRBJ2-6
len: 14
v_gene: TRBV18
CDR3aa: CASGRGSGANVLTF

j_gene: TRBJ2-1
len: 15
v_gene: TRBV9
CDR3aa: CASSATESSYNEQFF

j_gene: TRBJ1-2
len: 14
v_gene: TRBV29-1
CDR3aa: CSVMPGLGSYGYTF

j_gene: TRBJ2-1
len: 14
v_gene: TRBV6-4
CDR3aa: CASSPGTGGYEQFF

j_gene: TRBJ2-7
len: 11
v_gene: TRBV16
CDR3aa: CASSQSSEQYF

j_gene: TRBJ1-2
len: 13
v_gene: TRBV9
CDR3aa: CASSVTENYGYTF

j_gene: TRBJ2-2
len: 15
v_gene: TRBV9
CDR3aa: CASSDLELPTGELFF

j_gene: TRBJ2-3
len: 16
v_gene: TRBV4-2
CDR3aa: CASSKRYTSGSDTQYF

j_gene: TRBJ1-1
len: 15
v_gene: TRBV9
CDR3aa: CASSVRGHWGTEAFF

j_gene: TRBJ2-3
len: 17
v_gene: TRBV4-1
CDR3aa: CASSTHRASGSTDTQYF

j_gene: TRBJ2-1
len: 15
v_gene: TRBV9
CDR3aa: CASSVLSGLYNEQFF

j_gene: TRBJ1-1
len: 16
v_gene: TRBV7-2
CDR3aa: CASSRGSGQGGTEAFF

j_gene: TRBJ2-1
len: 14
v_gene: TRBV11-2
CDR3aa: CASSPRDGGAEQFF

j_gene: TRBJ1-5
len: 14
v_gene: TRBV18
CDR3aa: CASSRVGGPQPQHF

j_gene: TRBJ2-5
len: 15
v_gene: TRBV19
CDR3aa: CASSVGQGVLETQYF

j_gene: TRBJ1-5
len: 15
v_gene: TRBV11-2
CDR3aa: CASSPGGSSIDGQHF

j_gene: TRBJ1-2
len: 15
v_gene: TRBV9
CDR3aa: CASSLRTGGIYGYTF

j_gene: TRBJ2-7
len: 17
v_gene: TRBV4-2
CDR3aa: CASSQDGENRASYEQYF

j_gene: TRBJ1-5
len: 14
v_gene: TRBV28
CDR3aa: CASSGGQGNQPQHF

j_gene: TRBJ2-7
len: 12
v_gene: TRBV30
CDR3aa: CAWSETGREQYF

j_gene: TRBJ1-1
len: 14
v_gene: TRBV14
CDR3aa: CASSQFLGNTEAFF

j_gene: TRBJ2-3
len: 14
v_gene: TRBV29-1
CDR3aa: CSSHRGTGVDTQYF

j_gene: TRBJ2-7
len: 13
v_gene: TRBV6-1
CDR3aa: CASIGGSLREQYF

j_gene: TRBJ1-4
len: 16
v_gene: TRBV27
CDR3aa: CASSLPTTRTNEKLFF

j_gene: TRBJ2-7
len: 15
v_gene: TRBV28
CDR3aa: CASSSGGTGQVEQYF

j_gene: TRBJ2-1
len: 16
v_gene: TRBV5-4
CDR3aa: CASSLAGTSGSQEQFF

j_gene: TRBJ2-1
len: 11
v_gene: TRBV20-1
CDR3aa: CSASQDNEQFF

j_gene: TRBJ2-1
len: 16
v_gene: TRBV27
CDR3aa: CASSLSRLAVVNEQFF

j_gene: TRBJ1-5
len: 14
v_gene: TRBV7-9
CDR3aa: CSSSYDSSNQPQHF

j_gene: TRBJ1-2
len: 15
v_gene: TRBV4-2
CDR3aa: CASSQEDSVIYGYTF

j_gene: TRBJ1-5
len: 16
v_gene: TRBV7-9
CDR3aa: CSSSLAGDRANQPQHF

j_gene: TRBJ2-7
len: 17
v_gene: TRBV5-1
CDR3aa: CASSPPGLAGVTYEQYF

j_gene: TRBJ1-1
len: 15
v_gene: TRBV19
CDR3aa: CASSTSFEANTEAFF

j_gene: TRBJ1-2
len: 16
v_gene: TRBV4-1
CDR3aa: CASSQVSSFLNYGYTF

j_gene: TRBJ2-7
len: 13
v_gene: TRBV6-1
CDR3aa: CASNKREGYEQYF

j_gene: TRBJ2-6
len: 15
v_gene: TRBV28
CDR3aa: CASSLQNSGANVLTF

j_gene: TRBJ2-7
len: 14
v_gene: TRBV28
CDR3aa: CASTPVGSSYEQYF

j_gene: TRBJ2-7
len: 14
v_gene: TRBV7-8
CDR3aa: CASSLDRGAYEQYF

j_gene: TRBJ2-1
len: 15
v_gene: TRBV7-9
CDR3aa: CSSSQRGSSYNEQFF

j_gene: TRBJ1-1
len: 14
v_gene: TRBV10-3
CDR3aa: CATTLGQGETEAFF

j_gene: TRBJ2-2
len: 14
v_gene: TRBV6-5
CDR3aa: CASRQGGNTGELFF

j_gene: TRBJ1-5
len: 16
v_gene: TRBV6-6
CDR3aa: CASSFAQGLGNQPQHF

j_gene: TRBJ1-1
len: 14
v_gene: TRBV11-2
CDR3aa: CASSHRQIEKEAFF

j_gene: TRBJ1-3
len: 15
v_gene: TRBV2
CDR3aa: CASSVGQTSGNTIYF

j_gene: TRBJ2-7
len: 14
v_gene: TRBV7-8
CDR3aa: CASSFHGGSYEQYF

j_gene: TRBJ1-1
len: 13
v_gene: TRBV6-5
CDR3aa: CASSYSSDSEAFF